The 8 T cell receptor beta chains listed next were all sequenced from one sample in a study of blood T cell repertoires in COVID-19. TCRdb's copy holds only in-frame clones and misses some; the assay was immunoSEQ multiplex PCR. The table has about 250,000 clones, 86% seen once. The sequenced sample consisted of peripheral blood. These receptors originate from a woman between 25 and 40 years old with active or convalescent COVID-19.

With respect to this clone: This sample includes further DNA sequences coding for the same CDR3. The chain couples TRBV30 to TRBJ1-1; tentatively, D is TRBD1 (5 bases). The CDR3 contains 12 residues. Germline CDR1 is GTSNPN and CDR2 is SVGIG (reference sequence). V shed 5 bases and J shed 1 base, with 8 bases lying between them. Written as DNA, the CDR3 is TGTGCCTGGCGGCAGGGGAACACTGAAGCTTTCTTT. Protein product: CAWRQGNTEAFF.

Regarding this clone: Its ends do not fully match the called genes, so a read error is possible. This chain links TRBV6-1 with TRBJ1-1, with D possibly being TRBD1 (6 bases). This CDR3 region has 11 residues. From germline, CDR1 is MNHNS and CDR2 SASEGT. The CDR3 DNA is TGTGCCAGCAGTGATACCCGGGACACCGCGTTT. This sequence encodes CASSDTRDTAF.

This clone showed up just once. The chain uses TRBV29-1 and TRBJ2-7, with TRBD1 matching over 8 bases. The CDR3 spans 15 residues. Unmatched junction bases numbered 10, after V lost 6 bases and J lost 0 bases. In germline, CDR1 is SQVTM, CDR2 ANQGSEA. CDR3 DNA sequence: TGCAGCGTCCTTCCTAGACAGGGGCACTCCTACGAGCAGTACTTC. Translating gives CSVLPRQGHSYEQYF.

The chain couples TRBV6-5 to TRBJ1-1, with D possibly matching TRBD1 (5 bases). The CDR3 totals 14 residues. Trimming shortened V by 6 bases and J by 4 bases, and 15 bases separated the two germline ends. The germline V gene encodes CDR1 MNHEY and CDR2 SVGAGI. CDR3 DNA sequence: TGTGCCAGCAGAACGACAGCGTTCCTCACTGAAGCTTTCTTT. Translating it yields CASRTTAFLTEAFF.

The CDR3 DNA reads as TGTGCCTGGAGTACTAGCGGGGGGCGGGCCGGGGAGCTGTTTTTT. It specifies CAWSTSGGRAGELFF. This chain joins TRBV30 and TRBJ2-2; the match to TRBD2 covers 12 bases. The CDR3 is 15 amino acids. Germline trimming cut 2 bases from V and 6 bases from J; bases unmatched to any gene: 4. Germline V gives CDR1 GTSNPN, CDR2 SVGIG (reference sequence).

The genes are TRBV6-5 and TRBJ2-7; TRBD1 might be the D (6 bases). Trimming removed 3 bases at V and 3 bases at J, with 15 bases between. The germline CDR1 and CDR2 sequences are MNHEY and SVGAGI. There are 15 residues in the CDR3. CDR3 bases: TGTGCCAGCAGTTATCAGGGGAAAATGGGCTACGAGCAGTACTTC. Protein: CASSYQGKMGYEQYF.

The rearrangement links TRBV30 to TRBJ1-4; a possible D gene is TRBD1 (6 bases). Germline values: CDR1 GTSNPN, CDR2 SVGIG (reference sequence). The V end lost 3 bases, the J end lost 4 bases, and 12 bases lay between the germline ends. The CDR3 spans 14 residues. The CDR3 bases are TGTGCCTGGAGGAGGGGGTTTTATAATGAAAAACTGTTTTTT. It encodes CAWRRGFYNEKLFF.

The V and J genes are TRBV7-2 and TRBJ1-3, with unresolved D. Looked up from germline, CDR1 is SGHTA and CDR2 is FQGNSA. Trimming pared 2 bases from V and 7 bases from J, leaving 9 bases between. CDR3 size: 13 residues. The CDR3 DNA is TGTGCCAGCAGCTTACCCGTCCGGAACACCATATATTTT. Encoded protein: CASSLPVRNTIYF.